Following are 21 T cell receptor beta chains from one sample sequenced in a study of OX40 agonist ivuxolimab in advanced cancers. Assay used: immunoSEQ multiplex PCR; TCRdb lists only in-frame clones, some missing. The table lists roughly 48,000 clones, 85% to 90% of them singletons, with around a tenth in the top ten. The sequences come from CD4+ or CD8+ T cells sorted from blood, collected in a trial of the OX40 agonist ivuxolimab. The receptors derive from an adult with an advanced solid tumor such as melanoma, head and neck, liver or kidney cancer.

The chain recombines TRBV5-4 with TRBJ2-7; 11 nucleotides align to TRBD2. Trimming at V came to 0 bases and at J to 9 bases, leaving 20 bases not matched to a gene. Germline CDR1 is SGHNT and CDR2 is YYREEE (reference sequence). This CDR3 spans 19 amino acids. CDR3 sequence: CASSLVGERLAGPPLGQYF. The CDR3 nucleotides read TGTGCCAGCAGCTTGGTGGGGGAACGACTAGCGGGACCCCCGTTGGGGCAGTACTTC.

The chain recombines TRBV4-1 with TRBJ2-7; D ambiguous. The CDR3 totals 14 residues. In germline, CDR1 is MGHRA, CDR2 YSYEKL. Trimming shortened V by 1 base and J by 0 bases, and 7 bases separated the two germline ends. The CDR3 DNA reads as TGCGCCAGCAGCCAAGGACTGAGCTCCTACGAGCAGTACTTC. This codes for CASSQGLSSYEQYF.

The V call is TRBV9, the J call TRBJ1-5; D is unresolved. CDR1 is SGDLS, CDR2 YYNGEE, per germline. Trimming took 4 bases from V and 3 from J, leaving 14 bases between them. This CDR3 spans 15 amino acids. This chain's CDR3 is CASSSGPAPNQPQHF. In DNA, the CDR3 is TGTGCCAGCAGCTCGGGCCCCGCGCCCAATCAGCCCCAGCATTTT. Drawing the rest from reference TRBV9 and TRBJ1-5, the complete variable domain is DSGVTQTPKHLITATGQRVTLRCSPRSGDLSVYWYQQSLDQGLQFLIQYYNGEERAKGNILERFSAQQFPDLHSELNLSSLELGDSALYFCASSSGPAPNQPQHFGDGTRLSIL.

This chain links TRBV9 with TRBJ2-2; 8 bases align to TRBD1. CDR1 and CDR2 from the germline V gene are SGDLS and YYNGEE. V was clipped by 8 bases and J by 5 bases; unmatched bases: 2. The CDR3 is 12 residues long. CDR3 in amino acids: CASRQGTGELFF. The CDR3 DNA sequence: TGTGCCAGTCGACAGGGGACCGGGGAGCTGTTTTTT.

DNA of the CDR3: TGTGCCAGCAGCTCACCCGGGACTAGCGGGAGGAGCTCCTACAATGAGCAGTTCTTC. It translates to CASSSPGTSGRSSYNEQFF. The chain recombines TRBV7-8 with TRBJ2-1; the match to TRBD2 covers 15 bases. Germline trimming cut 4 bases from V and 0 bases from J; bases unmatched to any gene: 7. The V gene's germline CDR1 is SGHVS and CDR2 FQNEAQ. The CDR3 length is 19 residues.

The chain recombines TRBV9 with TRBJ1-2; maybe TRBD1 (5 bases). Trimming left V 3 bases short and J 8 bases short, with 14 bases between. Germline loops: CDR1 SGDLS, CDR2 YYNGEE. The CDR3 totals 13 residues. This chain's CDR3 is CASSAGGVLGYTF. In DNA, the CDR3 is TGTGCCAGCAGCGCTGGGGGGGTACTCGGCTACACCTTC.

The gene calls are TRBV18 and TRBJ2-5, with D possibly matching TRBD1 (5 bases). Germline values: CDR1 KGHSH, CDR2 LQKENI. The length of the CDR3 is 12 residues. Trimming removed 4 bases at V and 6 bases at J, with 9 bases between. As DNA, the CDR3 is TGTGCCAGCTCACAGGGGCGGAAGACCCAGTACTTC. This sequence encodes CASSQGRKTQYF.

This chain connects TRBV5-1 to TRBJ2-6; D gene ambiguous. This CDR3 has 15 amino acids. V lost 4 bases to trimming and J lost 1 base, with 9 bases between them. Germline V lookup: CDR1 SGHRS, CDR2 YFSETQ. CDR3 in DNA: TGCGCCAGCAGCCCATGGGCGTCTGGGGCCAACGTCCTGACTTTC. Translated: CASSPWASGANVLTF.

This chain uses TRBV13 with TRBJ2-6, with D perhaps matching TRBD1 or TRBD2 (5 bases each). Between the trimmed V and J ends, which lost 6 bases and 0 bases, there was a span of 9 bases. Germline values: CDR1 PRHDT, CDR2 FYEKMQ (reference sequence). CDR3 size: 15 residues. The CDR3 DNA follows: TGTGCCAGCAGAATCGGGGCCTCTGGGGCCAACGTCCTGACTTTC. Its protein is CASRIGASGANVLTF.

The gene calls are TRBV19 and TRBJ2-7; D remains ambiguous. Germline values: CDR1 LNHDA, CDR2 SQIVND (reference sequence). The CDR3 covers 13 residues. V gave up 4 bases and J gave up 2 bases, with 9 bases separating them. The CDR3 sequence is CASSKPGTYEQYF. The CDR3, as DNA: TGTGCCAGTAGTAAACCGGGCACCTACGAGCAGTACTTC.

The DNA of the CDR3 is TGTGCCAGCAGCTCTAGCGGGGGATCCTACGAGCAGTACTTC. Amino acid sequence: CASSSSGGSYEQYF. This rearrangement joins TRBV5-6 to TRBJ2-5, with 10 bases matching TRBD2. Judging by the DNA end, TRBJ2-7 fits better; the J call may be wrong. The CDR3 contains 14 residues. The germline V gene encodes CDR1 SGHDT and CDR2 YYEEEE.

The chain joins TRBV30 to TRBJ1-2, with D unresolved. The germline V gene encodes CDR1 GTSNPN and CDR2 SVGIG (reference sequence). This CDR3 comprises 12 residues. V lost 4 bases and J 1 base, leaving 7 bases between the germline ends. The CDR3 loop is CAWTWGNYGYTF. The CDR3 coding sequence is TGTGCCTGGACCTGGGGTAACTATGGCTACACCTTC.

The V gene is TRBV13, the J gene TRBJ1-1; perhaps TRBD1 as D (6 bases). The CDR3 consists of 15 residues. V shed 5 bases and J shed 0 bases, with 13 bases lying between them. From germline, CDR1 is PRHDT and CDR2 FYEKMQ (reference sequence). This CDR3 is CASSLTGQLNTEAFF. CDR3 nucleotide sequence: TGTGCCAGCAGCCTCACGGGACAATTGAACACTGAAGCTTTCTTT.

The rearrangement uses TRBV5-1 and TRBJ2-2; 8 bases agree with TRBD1. This CDR3 has 15 amino acids. The V gene end was trimmed by 4 bases and the J gene end by 7 bases; junction bases not matched to a gene: 9. Germline values: CDR1 SGHRS, CDR2 YFSETQ. CDR3 nucleotides: TGCGCCAGCAGCATACGGACAGGGAGTGGCGGGGAGCTGTTTTTT. It specifies CASSIRTGSGGELFF.

The chain is built from TRBV6-5 and TRBJ1-1; D not certain. The CDR3 spans 13 residues. V was cut by 5 bases and J by 4 bases, with 11 bases left in between. Germline-derived CDR1 and CDR2 are MNHEY and SVGAGI. Here the CDR3 DNA reads TGTGCCAGCAGTCCCGGCCGAATCACTGAAGCTTTCTTT. The encoded protein is CASSPGRITEAFF.

V and J are TRBV4-3 and TRBJ2-7, with 11 bases that match TRBD2. In germline, CDR1 is LGHNA, CDR2 YSLEER. The CDR3 length is 16 residues. Trimming removed 0 bases from V and 4 bases from J; junction bases left unmatched: 5. The CDR3, as DNA: TGCGCCAGCAGCCAAGATGCTAGCGGGGGGTCTTACGAGCAGTACTTC. Translated, it gives CASSQDASGGSYEQYF.

The CDR3 spells CASSPPGTLEAQYF. The CDR3 DNA sequence: TGTGCCAGCAGTCCCCCTGGGACGCTTGAGGCGCAGTATTTT. The genes are TRBV27 and TRBJ2-3; either TRBD1 or TRBD2 may supply D (5 bases each). The CDR3 covers 14 residues. Trimming removed 5 bases at V and 10 bases at J, with 19 bases between. CDR1 is MNHEY and CDR2 is SMNVEV in the germline V gene (reference sequence).

V and J are TRBV27 and TRBJ2-7; weak D call: TRBD2 (5 bases). Germline assignment: CDR1 MNHEY and CDR2 SMNVEV (reference sequence). V was clipped by 4 bases and J by 5 bases, with 6 bases between them. This CDR3 spans 11 amino acids. The DNA of the CDR3 is TGTGCCAGCAGTTCTAGCCACGAGCAGTACTTC. Amino acid sequence: CASSSSHEQYF.

This clone has only one observation. The V and J genes are TRBV6-5 and TRBJ2-7, with TRBD1 matching over 9 bases. J lost 5 bases, V lost 6 bases, and 8 bases had no gene match. CDR3 length: 14 residues. Germline CDR1 is MNHEY and CDR2 is SVGAGI. The CDR3 DNA is TGTGCCAGCAGCATCGGGACAGGGAGTAACGAGCAGTACTTC. Translation: CASSIGTGSNEQYF.

The chain employs TRBV13 and TRBJ2-1, with 10 bases matching TRBD2. From germline, CDR1 is PRHDT and CDR2 FYEKMQ (reference sequence). The length of the CDR3 is 18 residues. The trim removed 5 bases at V and 2 bases at J, leaving 12 bases unmatched. CDR3 region: CASSDGTSEPSPYNEQFF. Here the CDR3 DNA reads TGTGCCAGCAGCGACGGGACTAGCGAGCCGTCTCCCTACAATGAGCAGTTCTTC.

V gene TRBV13 combines with J gene TRBJ1-1; 7 nucleotides align to TRBD1. The ends lost 3 bases at V and 4 bases at J; junction bases unmatched: 8. The CDR3 contains 15 residues. The germline V gene encodes CDR1 PRHDT and CDR2 FYEKMQ (reference sequence). CDR3 in amino acids: CASSFGVTGSTEAFF. For the CDR3, the DNA is TGTGCCAGCAGCTTTGGGGTGACAGGGAGCACTGAAGCTTTCTTT.